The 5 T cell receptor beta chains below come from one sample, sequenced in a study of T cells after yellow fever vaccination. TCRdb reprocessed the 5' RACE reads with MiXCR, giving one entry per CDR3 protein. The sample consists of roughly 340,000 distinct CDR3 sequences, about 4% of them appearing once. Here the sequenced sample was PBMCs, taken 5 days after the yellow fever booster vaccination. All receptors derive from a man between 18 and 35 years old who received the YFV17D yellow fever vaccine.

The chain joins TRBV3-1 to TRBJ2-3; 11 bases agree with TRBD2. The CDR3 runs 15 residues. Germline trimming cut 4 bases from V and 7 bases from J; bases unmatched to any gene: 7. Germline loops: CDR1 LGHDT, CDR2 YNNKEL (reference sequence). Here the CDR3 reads CASSLGTSGGHTQYF. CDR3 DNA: TGTGCCAGCAGCCTCGGGACTAGCGGAGGCCATACGCAGTATTTT.

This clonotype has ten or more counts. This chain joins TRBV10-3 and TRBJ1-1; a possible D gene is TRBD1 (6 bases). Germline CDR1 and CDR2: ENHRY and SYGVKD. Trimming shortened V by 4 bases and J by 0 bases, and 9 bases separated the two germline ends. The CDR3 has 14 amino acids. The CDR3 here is CAISGGGMNTEAFF. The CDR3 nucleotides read TGTGCCATCAGTGGCGGGGGCATGAACACTGAAGCTTTCTTT.

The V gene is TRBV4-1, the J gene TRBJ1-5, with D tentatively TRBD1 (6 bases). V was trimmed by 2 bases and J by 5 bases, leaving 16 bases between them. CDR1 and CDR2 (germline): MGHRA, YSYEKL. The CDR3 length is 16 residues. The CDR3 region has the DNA TGCGCCAGCAGCCAATCTCAGGGGAGAGGGGATCAGCCCCAGCATTTT. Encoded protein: CASSQSQGRGDQPQHF.

CDR3 DNA sequence: TGTGCCAGCTCACCACGGCCAGACAATGAGCAGTTCTTC. This translates into CASSPRPDNEQFF. The chain employs TRBV18 and TRBJ2-1; D ambiguous. There are 13 residues in the CDR3. V was pared by 1 base and J by 5 bases, with 6 bases between. The V gene's germline CDR1 is KGHSH and CDR2 LQKENI.

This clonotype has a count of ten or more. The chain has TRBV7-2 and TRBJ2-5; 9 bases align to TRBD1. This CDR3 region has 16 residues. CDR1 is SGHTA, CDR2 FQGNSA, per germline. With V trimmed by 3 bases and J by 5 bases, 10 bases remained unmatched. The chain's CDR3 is CASSLGEQGAQETQYF. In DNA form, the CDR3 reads TGTGCCAGCAGCTTGGGGGAACAGGGGGCGCAGGAGACCCAGTACTTC.